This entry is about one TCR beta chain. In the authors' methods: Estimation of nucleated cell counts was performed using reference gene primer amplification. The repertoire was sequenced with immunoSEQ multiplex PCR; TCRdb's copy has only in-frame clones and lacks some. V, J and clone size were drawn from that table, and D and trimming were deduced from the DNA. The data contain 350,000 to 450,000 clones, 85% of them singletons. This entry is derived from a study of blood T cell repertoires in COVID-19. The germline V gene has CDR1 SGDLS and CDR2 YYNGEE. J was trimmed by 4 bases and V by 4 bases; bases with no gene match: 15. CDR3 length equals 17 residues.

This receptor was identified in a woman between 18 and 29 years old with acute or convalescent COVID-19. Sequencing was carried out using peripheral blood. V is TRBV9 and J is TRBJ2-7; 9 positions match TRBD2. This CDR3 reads CASSLLGEPAGGYEQYF. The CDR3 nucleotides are TGTGCCAGCAGCTTATTGGGAGAACCAGCGGGAGGTTACGAGCAGTACTTC.